One and the same sample provided the 28 T cell receptor beta chains below, sequenced in a study of identifying expanded T cells in peripheral blood. Measured with immunoSEQ multiplex PCR; TCRdb has only the in-frame clones, and not every one. This table holds about 85,000 clones, around 89% found once. Sample: blood. These receptors were collected from a person aged 18-69 years in good health.

The V call is TRBV4-1, the J call TRBJ2-5; TRBD2 aligns across 12 bases. After removal of 4 bases from V and 5 bases from J, the junction contained 8 bases not matched to a gene. The CDR3 is 16 residues long. CDR1 and CDR2 from the germline V gene are MGHRA and YSYEKL. CDR3 DNA sequence: TGCGCCAGCAGCCTACGGACTAGCGGGGCATATGAGACCCAGTACTTC. Residues: CASSLRTSGAYETQYF.

The count of this clone is one. The rearrangement joins TRBV27 to TRBJ2-7; possibly TRBD1 for D (6 bases). This CDR3 is 16 amino acids long. The V gene lost 5 bases and the J gene lost 5 bases, with 22 bases spanning the gap. CDR1 and CDR2 from the germline V gene are MNHEY and SMNVEV (reference sequence). DNA for the CDR3: TGTGCCAGCAGTCACCGGACAGTTCCCCCCTACGACGAGCAGTACTTC. Its translation: CASSHRTVPPYDEQYF.

The chain couples TRBV7-2 to TRBJ2-3, with 10 bases identical to TRBD2. Germline lookup yields CDR1 SGHTA and CDR2 FQGNSA. The V segment lost 2 bases and the J segment 3 bases; nucleotides outside the gene matches: 11. CDR3 length: 18 residues. In DNA form, the CDR3 reads TGTGCCAGCAGCTTATTCGCTAGCGGGGGCCTAAAGACAGATACGCAGTATTTT. Encoded protein: CASSLFASGGLKTDTQYF.

Only one count was recorded for this clone. The genes are TRBV10-1 and TRBJ2-1, with TRBD2 matching over 7 bases. V trimming: 6 bases; J trimming: 0 bases; junction bases outside the gene matches: 2. Germline CDR1 reads WNHNN; CDR2 reads SYGVQD (reference sequence). This CDR3 is 14 amino acids long. CDR3 residues: CASSGGSSYNEQFF. The CDR3 bases are TGCGCCAGCAGCGGGGGGAGCTCCTACAATGAGCAGTTCTTC.

This sequence joins TRBV13 and TRBJ2-7; D possibly matches TRBD1 or TRBD2 (6 bases each). The CDR3 length is 16 residues. V lost 5 bases, J lost 0 bases, and 17 bases lay in between. Germline lookup yields CDR1 PRHDT and CDR2 FYEKMQ (reference sequence). The CDR3 nucleotides are TGTGCCAGCAGCATCTGGAGGGGGGAACTCTCCTACGAGCAGTACTTC. It codes for CASSIWRGELSYEQYF.

This sequence joins TRBV7-9 and TRBJ1-6, with no clear D. V was pared by 3 bases and J by 4 bases, with 13 bases between. Germline CDR1 is SEHNR and CDR2 is FQNEAQ (reference sequence). The CDR3 has 16 residues. The CDR3 loop reads CASSFSPDGYNSPLHF. The CDR3, as DNA: TGTGCCAGCAGCTTTTCCCCGGACGGATATAATTCACCCCTCCACTTT.

The chain uses TRBV15 and TRBJ2-5; D may be TRBD1 (5 bases). Looked up from germline, CDR1 is LNHNV and CDR2 is YYDKDF (reference sequence). This CDR3 contains 14 residues. Trimming took 6 bases from V and 1 from J, leaving 12 bases between them. The CDR3 loop reads CATSQGQVQETQYF. In nucleotides, the CDR3 is TGTGCCACCAGTCAAGGACAAGTCCAAGAGACCCAGTACTTC.

This chain uses TRBV28 with TRBJ2-3, with a possible D match to TRBD1 (6 bases). CDR3 length equals 17 residues. V lost 1 base and J 5 bases, leaving 19 bases between the germline ends. Germline V lookup: CDR1 MDHEN, CDR2 SYDVKM. CDR3 in amino acids: CASSLFLHGTQVDTQYF. CDR3 nucleotides: TGTGCCAGCAGTTTATTCCTCCACGGGACACAAGTAGATACGCAGTATTTT. Drawing the rest from reference TRBV28 and TRBJ2-3, the complete variable domain is DVKVTQSSRYLVKRTGEKVFLECVQDMDHENMFWYRQDPGLGLRLIYFSYDVKMKEKGDIPEGYSVSREKKERFSLILESASTNQTSMYLCASSLFLHGTQVDTQYFGPGTRLTVL.

This clone was seen a handful of times. J is TRBJ1-5 and V is TRBV19; the D gene is possibly TRBD1 (5 bases). The CDR3 is made up of 15 amino acids. Germline CDR1 LNHDA, CDR2 SQIVND (reference sequence). V shed 3 bases and J shed 6 bases, with 15 bases lying between them. The CDR3 sequence is CASSIEGRLGQPQHF. Here the CDR3 DNA reads TGTGCCAGTAGTATTGAGGGGAGGTTGGGTCAGCCCCAGCATTTT. The full variable domain, in which reference TRBV19 and TRBJ1-5 provide the parts outside the CDR3, is DGGITQSPKYLFRKEGQNVTLSCEQNLNHDAMYWYRQDPGQGLRLIYYSQIVNDFQKGDIAEGYSVSREKKESFPLTVTSAQKNPTAFYLCASSIEGRLGQPQHFGDGTRLSIL.

The chain carries TRBV15 and TRBJ2-2, with TRBD1 as a possible D gene (5 bases). V was cut by 5 bases and J by 0 bases, with 13 bases left in between. CDR3 length: 16 residues. The germline gives CDR1 LNHNV, CDR2 YYDKDF (reference sequence). CDR3 region: CATSRTPDTNTGELFF. CDR3 coding DNA: TGTGCCACCAGCCGCACCCCGGACACGAACACCGGGGAGCTGTTTTTT. Variable domain in full (rest from reference TRBV15 and TRBJ2-2): DAMVIQNPRYQVTQFGKPVTLSCSQTLNHNVMYWYQQKSSQAPKLLFHYYDKDFNNEADTPDNFQSRRPNTSFCFLDIRSPGLGDTAMYLCATSRTPDTNTGELFFGEGSRLTVL.

This chain's CDR3 is CASSFLGRGNNEQFF. CDR3 nucleotide sequence: TGTGCCAGCAGTTTTCTGGGCAGGGGAAACAATGAGCAGTTCTTC. The chain combines TRBV28 with TRBJ2-1; possibly TRBD1 for D (6 bases). This CDR3 spans 15 amino acids. CDR1 is MDHEN and CDR2 is SYDVKM in the germline V gene. The V end was cut by 3 bases, the J end by 5 bases, with 14 bases between.

V usage is TRBV4-1 and J usage is TRBJ2-7, with D possibly being TRBD2 (5 bases). Trimming cost V 1 base and J 5 bases, with 9 bases left between them. There are 13 residues in the CDR3. Germline loops: CDR1 MGHRA, CDR2 YSYEKL. The CDR3: CASSQGPGNEQYF. The CDR3 DNA follows: TGCGCCAGCAGCCAAGGACCGGGGAACGAGCAGTACTTC.

The chain is built from TRBV5-1 and TRBJ2-7; 8 nucleotides agree with TRBD1. The CDR3 has 16 residues. Germline-derived CDR1 and CDR2 are SGHRS and YFSETQ. The junction had 9 bases not matched to a gene; V was cut back by 1 base and J by 3 bases. The CDR3 reads CASSLSRDRRDYEQYF. CDR3 DNA sequence: TGCGCCAGCAGCTTGTCCCGGGACAGGAGAGACTACGAGCAGTACTTC.

The rearrangement uses TRBV27 and TRBJ2-7; D is uncertain. Germline V gene data show CDR1 as MNHEY and CDR2 as SMNVEV (reference sequence). This CDR3 spans 15 amino acids. V was clipped by 4 bases and J by 1 base, with 14 bases between them. This chain's CDR3 is CASSSGPHPSYEQYF. The CDR3 DNA is TGTGCCAGCAGTTCGGGCCCACACCCGTCCTACGAGCAGTACTTC.

The gene calls are TRBV4-2 and TRBJ1-3, with D possibly being TRBD1 (5 bases). V lost 6 bases, J lost 8 bases, and 20 bases lay in between. The CDR3 runs 15 residues. Germline CDR1 LGHNA, CDR2 YNFKEQ. CDR3 region: CASSHAGTPMDTIYF. CDR3 DNA sequence: TGTGCCAGCAGTCACGCCGGGACGCCGATGGACACCATATATTTT.

V usage is TRBV2 and J usage is TRBJ2-3, with D possibly TRBD2 on 5 matching bases. V lost 2 bases to trimming and J lost 7 bases, with 10 bases between them. This CDR3 region has 13 residues. Germline-derived CDR1 and CDR2 are SNHLY and FYNNEI. The chain's CDR3 is CASSESPGYTQYF. The CDR3 nucleotides read TGTGCCAGCAGTGAATCTCCGGGGTATACGCAGTATTTT. The full variable domain, its missing parts supplied by reference TRBV2 and TRBJ2-3, is EPEVTQTPSHQVTQMGQEVILRCVPISNHLYFYWYRQILGQKVEFLVSFYNNEISEKSEIFDDQFSVERPDGSNFTLKIRSTKLEDSAMYFCASSESPGYTQYFGPGTRLTVL.

This chain joins TRBV11-2 and TRBJ1-2; 8 nucleotides agree with TRBD1. Per germline, CDR1 SGHAT and CDR2 FQNNGV. Unmatched junction bases numbered 2, after V lost 1 base and J lost 4 bases. This CDR3 has 14 amino acids. The CDR3 coding sequence is TGTGCCAGCAGCTTAGCAGGGGGCAGCTATGGCTACACCTTC. Residues: CASSLAGGSYGYTF.

This clone was recorded only once. The genes are TRBV6-4 and TRBJ2-7, with 10 bases matching TRBD2. Germline V lookup: CDR1 MRHNA, CDR2 SNTAGT. V lost 0 bases, J lost 5 bases, and 13 bases stayed unmatched. The CDR3 is made up of 18 amino acids. CDR3 bases: TGTGCCAGCAGTGACTCGTCACCAGCGGGGGGGTTTCGAGACGAGCAGTACTTC. This codes for CASSDSSPAGGFRDEQYF.

V usage is TRBV27 and J usage is TRBJ2-7; TRBD1 agrees at 10 bases. Germline trimming cut 7 bases from V and 6 bases from J; bases unmatched to any gene: 9. The CDR3 is 14 residues long. Germline loops: CDR1 MNHEY, CDR2 SMNVEV (reference sequence). The CDR3 protein is CASKKTGGKGEQYF. CDR3 sequence (DNA): TGTGCCAGCAAGAAGACAGGGGGCAAAGGCGAGCAGTACTTC.

V is TRBV7-2 and J is TRBJ2-1, with 8 bases lining up with TRBD2. The V gene's germline CDR1 is SGHTA and CDR2 FQGNSA. Germline trimming cut 5 bases from V and 6 bases from J; bases unmatched to any gene: 15. This CDR3 contains 17 residues. CDR3 in DNA: TGTGCCAGCAGCCCACCAAAACCGGGACTAGTGAGCAATGAGCAGTTCTTC. Protein: CASSPPKPGLVSNEQFF.

The V and J genes are TRBV4-3 and TRBJ2-1, with D possibly being TRBD1 (6 bases). This CDR3 comprises 16 residues. CDR1 LGHNA and CDR2 YSLEER come from the germline V gene. The V and J ends lost 0 bases and 3 bases respectively, with 12 bases between them. The CDR3 sequence is CASSQETGGFYNEQFF. The CDR3 region has the DNA TGCGCCAGCAGCCAAGAAACTGGGGGCTTCTACAATGAGCAGTTCTTC.

The gene calls are TRBV10-3 and TRBJ1-3; unclear D gene. The V end was cut by 3 bases, the J end by 0 bases, with 9 bases between. The CDR3 has 15 amino acids. Germline assignment: CDR1 ENHRY and CDR2 SYGVKD. The chain's CDR3 is CAISERTGSGNTIYF. The CDR3 nucleotides are TGTGCCATCAGTGAAAGGACCGGCTCTGGAAACACCATATATTTT.

The V and J genes are TRBV15 and TRBJ2-1; a possible D gene is TRBD2 (5 bases). CDR3 length equals 15 residues. Germline V gene sequence: CDR1 LNHNV, CDR2 YYDKDF (reference sequence). Trimming removed 1 base from V and 2 bases from J, with 9 bases in between. In DNA, the CDR3 is TGTGCCACCAGCAGAGCCACGGGAACCTACAATGAGCAGTTCTTC. As protein: CATSRATGTYNEQFF. Together with reference TRBV15 and TRBJ2-1, the CDR3 gives the full variable domain: DAMVIQNPRYQVTQFGKPVTLSCSQTLNHNVMYWYQQKSSQAPKLLFHYYDKDFNNEADTPDNFQSRRPNTSFCFLDIRSPGLGDTAMYLCATSRATGTYNEQFFGPGTRLTVL.

The genes are TRBV27 and TRBJ2-5; the D is unclear. Germline values: CDR1 MNHEY, CDR2 SMNVEV (reference sequence). The CDR3 runs 14 residues. V dropped 5 bases and J dropped 7 bases, with 17 bases sitting between them. Written as DNA, the CDR3 is TGTGCCAGCAGTCCAGAACCGGCCAGAAGGACCCAGTACTTC. This encodes CASSPEPARRTQYF.

The J gene is TRBJ1-4, the V gene TRBV29-1, with a weak D call TRBD1 (5 bases). The V gene's germline CDR1 is SQVTM and CDR2 ANQGSEA. The CDR3 is 11 residues long. As DNA, the CDR3 is TGCAGTGCGGGGGAAAATGAAAAACTGTTTTTT. This translates into CSAGENEKLFF.

The count of this clone is one. V gene TRBV23-1 combines with J gene TRBJ2-2, with D possibly being TRBD2 (6 bases). TRBV23-1 belongs to the ORF category, with a function that is uncertain. This CDR3 has 16 amino acids. V was clipped by 6 bases and J by 5 bases, with 19 bases between them. CDR3 nucleotide sequence: TGCGCCAGCAGCCCCGGCAACCCAGGGAGGACCGGGGAGCTGTTTTTT. Translated: CASSPGNPGRTGELFF.

This chain joins TRBV28 and TRBJ1-1; tentative D call: TRBD1 (5 bases). The CDR3 sequence is 13 residues long. CDR1 MDHEN and CDR2 SYDVKM come from the germline V gene. Trimming stripped 8 bases from V and 3 bases from J, with 13 bases between. The CDR3 sequence: CASSFRGYTEAFF. The CDR3 DNA is TGTGCCAGCTCTTTTAGGGGTTACACTGAAGCTTTCTTT.

The chain carries TRBV6-1 and TRBJ2-4; D perhaps matches TRBD1 (6 bases). The V gene's germline CDR1 is MNHNS and CDR2 SASEGT. V shed 6 bases and J shed 2 bases, with 11 bases lying between them. The CDR3 is made up of 14 amino acids. The CDR3 reads CASRVTGPKNIQYF. In DNA, the CDR3 is TGTGCCAGCAGAGTGACAGGCCCCAAAAACATTCAGTACTTC.